Included here is one TCR beta chain sequence, with context. Its antigen is unknown. This entry comes from a study of response to subunit inactivated influenza vaccine. Study results and limitations: It was suggested by the authors that few new T cells are recruited by each seasonal influenza vaccination.

Germline assignment: CDR1 SGDLS and CDR2 YYNGEE. The CDR3 has 12 residues. Trimming removed 3 bases at V and 5 bases at J, with 8 bases between. From the RT-PCR reads, TCRdb called clonotypes with MiXCR, one entry per CDR3 protein. The table records hundreds of thousands of distinct CDR3 sequences, approximately 7.7% of them present only once. This specimen was PBMCs from blood, taken less than 30 months after vaccination. The receptor was isolated from a man in his fifties or sixties who received an inactivated influenza vaccine. The rearrangement joins TRBV9 to TRBJ1-2, with D possibly matching TRBD1 (6 bases). The CDR3 region is CASSDTGYGYTF. CDR3 coding DNA: TGTGCCAGCAGCGATACAGGGTATGGCTACACCTTC.